These T cell receptor beta chains were read from a single sample in a study of regulatory T cells in long-lasting Graves disease. Each CDR3 protein gets one entry after TCRdb re-called the multiplex PCR reads with MiXCR. The table has some 600,000 distinct CDR3 sequences, roughly a sixth seen once. These data also formed part of another study, on T cells in Graves' hyperthyroidism and ophthalmopathy.

The starting material was peripheral blood mononuclear cells (PBMCs), obtained at new diagnosis, from a patient treated with antithyroid drugs. These receptor sequences come from a man aged 18 to 29 with Graves disease. The CDR3 runs from the conserved cysteine through the conserved F or W. D genes are given only for firm matches. Some rows have no size entry. The others give once, few or many, or a class for an expanded clone.

j_gene: TRBJ2-1
abundance: many
d_gene: -
v_gene: TRBV6-1
CDR3nt: TGTGCCAGCAGCCAGGGGGGAGAGCGCTCCTACAATGAGCAGTTCTTC
CDR3aa: CASSQGGERSYNEQFF

j_gene: TRBJ2-7
abundance: many
d_gene: TRBD1
v_gene: TRBV3-1
CDR3nt: TGTGCCAGCAGCCTTGCGGACAGGAAATACGAGCAGTACTTC
CDR3aa: CASSLADRKYEQYF

j_gene: TRBJ2-7
abundance: -
d_gene: -
v_gene: TRBV7-9
CDR3nt: TGTGCCAGCAGTGGGGAGCAGTACGAGCAGTACTTC
CDR3aa: CASSGEQYEQYF

j_gene: TRBJ2-2
abundance: few
d_gene: -
v_gene: TRBV10-3
CDR3nt: TGTGCCATCAGTGTGGATTCCAGCGGGGAGCTGTTTTTT
CDR3aa: CAISVDSSGELFF

j_gene: TRBJ2-3
abundance: many
d_gene: TRBD2
v_gene: TRBV20-1
CDR3nt: TGCAGTGCCGCCCCCCCGACTAGCGAAGGCACAGATACGCAGTATTTT
CDR3aa: CSAAPPTSEGTDTQYF

j_gene: TRBJ2-3
abundance: many
d_gene: TRBD2
v_gene: TRBV20-1
CDR3nt: TGCAGTGCTAGAGCCCGGACTAGCGGGGAGGAATTCTCTAGCACAGATACGCAGTATTTT
CDR3aa: CSARARTSGEEFSSTDTQYF

j_gene: TRBJ2-5
abundance: many
d_gene: -
v_gene: TRBV7-9
CDR3nt: TGTGCCAGCAGCTTAGCTTCCGGGCAAGAGACCCAGTACTTC
CDR3aa: CASSLASGQETQYF

j_gene: TRBJ1-1
abundance: -
d_gene: -
v_gene: TRBV6-4
CDR3nt: TGTGCCAGCAGTGGGACATATGGAACTGAAGCTTTCTTT
CDR3aa: CASSGTYGTEAFF

j_gene: TRBJ2-6
abundance: many
d_gene: -
v_gene: TRBV6-2/TRBV6-3
CDR3nt: TGTGCCACCGACTACTCCCAGAGAGGACGCAAATTTCGGGGGGGGGCCAACGTCCTGACTTTC
CDR3aa: CATDYSQRGRKFRGGANVLTF

j_gene: TRBJ2-7
abundance: few
d_gene: -
v_gene: TRBV12-3/TRBV12-4
CDR3nt: TGTGCCAGCAGCCCAATTGGGAACGAGCAGTACTTC
CDR3aa: CASSPIGNEQYF

j_gene: TRBJ2-2
abundance: -
d_gene: TRBD2
v_gene: TRBV2
CDR3nt: TGTGCCAGCAGTGAACTAGCGGCCACCGGGGAGCTGTTTTTT
CDR3aa: CASSELAATGELFF

j_gene: TRBJ1-2
abundance: many
d_gene: -
v_gene: TRBV6-5
CDR3nt: TGTGCCAGCAGTTCCAACCGGGATAACTATGGCTACACCTTC
CDR3aa: CASSSNRDNYGYTF

j_gene: TRBJ2-3
abundance: many
d_gene: TRBD2
v_gene: TRBV30
CDR3nt: TGTGCCTGGGATCCCTCCGCGGGAGGGCCCTCGGATACGCAGTATTTT
CDR3aa: CAWDPSAGGPSDTQYF

j_gene: TRBJ2-2
abundance: few
d_gene: TRBD2
v_gene: TRBV27
CDR3nt: TGTGCCAGCAGTTCGCCACGACTAGCGGGAGCGTCTGGGGAGCTGTTTTTT
CDR3aa: CASSSPRLAGASGELFF

j_gene: TRBJ1-1
abundance: -
d_gene: TRBD1
v_gene: TRBV18
CDR3nt: TGTGCCAGCTCACGCTCCCGGGACAGGGCCACTGAAGCTTTCTTT
CDR3aa: CASSRSRDRATEAFF

j_gene: TRBJ2-7
abundance: -
d_gene: TRBD2
v_gene: TRBV7-9
CDR3nt: TGTGCCAGCAGCTTGCAGGAGGGGACTAGCGGGAGTAGAGACGAGCAGTACTTC
CDR3aa: CASSLQEGTSGSRDEQYF

j_gene: TRBJ2-7
abundance: many
d_gene: TRBD2
v_gene: TRBV9
CDR3nt: TGTGCCAGCAGCGGATTAGCGGGAGGCGACTACGAGCAGTACTTC
CDR3aa: CASSGLAGGDYEQYF

j_gene: TRBJ2-3
abundance: -
d_gene: -
v_gene: TRBV29-1
CDR3nt: TGCAGCTTATGGAACATGGGGGGCTCTACAGATACGCAGTATTTT
CDR3aa: CSLWNMGGSTDTQYF